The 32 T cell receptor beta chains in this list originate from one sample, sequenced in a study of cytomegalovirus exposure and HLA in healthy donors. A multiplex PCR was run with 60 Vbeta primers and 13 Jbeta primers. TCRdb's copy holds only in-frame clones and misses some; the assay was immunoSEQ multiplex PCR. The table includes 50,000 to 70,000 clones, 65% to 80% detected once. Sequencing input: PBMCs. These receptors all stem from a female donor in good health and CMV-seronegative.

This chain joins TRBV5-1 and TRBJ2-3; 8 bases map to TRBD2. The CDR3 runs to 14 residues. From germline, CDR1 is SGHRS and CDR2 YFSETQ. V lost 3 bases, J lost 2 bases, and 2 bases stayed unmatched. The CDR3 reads CASSSGGITDTQYF. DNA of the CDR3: TGCGCCAGCAGCTCGGGGGGGATCACAGATACGCAGTATTTT.

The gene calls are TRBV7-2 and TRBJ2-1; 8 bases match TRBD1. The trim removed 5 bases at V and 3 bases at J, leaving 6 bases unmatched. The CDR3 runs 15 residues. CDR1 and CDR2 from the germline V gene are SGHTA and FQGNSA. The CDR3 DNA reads TGTGCCAGCAGCCCTGGGGGACAGGTCTACAATGAGCAGTTCTTC. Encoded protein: CASSPGGQVYNEQFF.

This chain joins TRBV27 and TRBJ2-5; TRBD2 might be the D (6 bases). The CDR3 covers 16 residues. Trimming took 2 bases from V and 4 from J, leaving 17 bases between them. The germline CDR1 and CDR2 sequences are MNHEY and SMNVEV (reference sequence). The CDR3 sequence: CASSLGGGGGAETQYF. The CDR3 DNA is TGTGCCAGCAGTTTAGGTGGGGGAGGTGGTGCAGAGACCCAGTACTTC.

The CDR3 protein is CASSQRTGRGEQYF. CDR3 sequence (DNA): TGTGCCAGCAGCCAACGGACGGGCCGGGGCGAGCAGTACTTC. The chain carries TRBV4-2 and TRBJ2-7; perhaps TRBD2 as D (5 bases). V was clipped by 2 bases and J by 6 bases, with 14 bases between them. CDR3 length equals 14 residues. Germline CDR1 LGHNA, CDR2 YNFKEQ.

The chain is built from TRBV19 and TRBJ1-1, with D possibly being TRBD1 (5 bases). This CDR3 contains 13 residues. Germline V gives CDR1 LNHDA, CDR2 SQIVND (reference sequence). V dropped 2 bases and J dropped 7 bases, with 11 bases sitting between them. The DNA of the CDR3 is TGTGCCAGTAGTATATGGCAGGGCGTTGAAGCTTTCTTT. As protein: CASSIWQGVEAFF.

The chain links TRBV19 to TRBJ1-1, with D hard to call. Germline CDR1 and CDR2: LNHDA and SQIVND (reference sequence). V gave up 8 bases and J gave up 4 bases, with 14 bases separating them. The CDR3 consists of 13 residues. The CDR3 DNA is TGTGCCAGTTTTGGGGAGAGACCCACTGAAGCTTTCTTT. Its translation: CASFGERPTEAFF.

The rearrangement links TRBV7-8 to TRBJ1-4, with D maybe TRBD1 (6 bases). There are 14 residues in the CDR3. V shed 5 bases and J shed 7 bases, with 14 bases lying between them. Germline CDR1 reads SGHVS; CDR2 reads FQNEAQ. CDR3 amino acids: CASSAQGVSEKLFF. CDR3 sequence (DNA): TGTGCCAGCAGCGCACAGGGTGTTTCTGAAAAACTGTTTTTT. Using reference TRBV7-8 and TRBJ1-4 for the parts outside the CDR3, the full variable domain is GAGVSQSPRYKVAKRGQDVALRCDPISGHVSLFWYQQALGQGPEFLTYFQNEAQLDKSGLPSDRFFAERPEGSVSTLKIQRTQQEDSAVYLCASSAQGVSEKLFFGSGTQLSVL.

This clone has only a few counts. CDR3 bases: TGTGCCACCAGCAGAGACTTCGGAGGGAATTCACCCCTCCACTTT. Its protein product is CATSRDFGGNSPLHF. The V gene is TRBV15, the J gene TRBJ1-6, with no clear D. V lost 0 bases and J 7 bases, leaving 10 bases between the germline ends. Per germline, CDR1 LNHNV and CDR2 YYDKDF (reference sequence). The CDR3 is made up of 15 amino acids.

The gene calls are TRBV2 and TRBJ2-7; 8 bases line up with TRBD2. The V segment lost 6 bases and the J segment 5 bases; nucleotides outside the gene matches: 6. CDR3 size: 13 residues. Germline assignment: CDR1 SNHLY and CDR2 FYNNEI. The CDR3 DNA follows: TGTGCCAGCAGAAGCGGGAGTATAAACGAGCAGTACTTC. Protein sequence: CASRSGSINEQYF.

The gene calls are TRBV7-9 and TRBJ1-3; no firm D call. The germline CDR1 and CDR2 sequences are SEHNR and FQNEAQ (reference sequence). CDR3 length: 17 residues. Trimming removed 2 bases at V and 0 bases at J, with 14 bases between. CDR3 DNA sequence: TGTGCCAGCAGCTTACCTACGAGAGATTACTCTGGAAACACCATATATTTT. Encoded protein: CASSLPTRDYSGNTIYF.

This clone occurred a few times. The CDR3 nucleotides read TGTGCCAGGTCTAGCGGGACCTACAATGAGCAGTTCTTC. It encodes CARSSGTYNEQFF. The gene calls are TRBV21-1 and TRBJ2-1; TRBD2 is the table's D call, not checked against the DNA. TRBV21-1 is a pseudogene. This CDR3 region has 13 residues.

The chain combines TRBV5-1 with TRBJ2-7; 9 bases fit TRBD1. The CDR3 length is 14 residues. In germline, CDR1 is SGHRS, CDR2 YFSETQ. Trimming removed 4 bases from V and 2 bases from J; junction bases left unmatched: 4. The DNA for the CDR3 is TGCGCCAGCAGCGGGACAGGGCCGACCTACGAGCAGTACTTC. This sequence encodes CASSGTGPTYEQYF. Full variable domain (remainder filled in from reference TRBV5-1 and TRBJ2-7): KAGVTQTPRYLIKTRGQQVTLSCSPISGHRSVSWYQQTPGQGLQFLFEYFSETQRNKGNFPGRFSGRQFSNSRSEMNVSTLELGDSALYLCASSGTGPTYEQYFGPGTRLTVT.

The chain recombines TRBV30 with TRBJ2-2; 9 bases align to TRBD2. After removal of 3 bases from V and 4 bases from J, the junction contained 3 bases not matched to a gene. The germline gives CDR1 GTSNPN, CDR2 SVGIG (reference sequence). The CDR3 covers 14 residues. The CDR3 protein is CAWRLAGSTGELFF. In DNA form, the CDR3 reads TGTGCCTGGAGGCTAGCGGGATCCACCGGGGAGCTGTTTTTT.

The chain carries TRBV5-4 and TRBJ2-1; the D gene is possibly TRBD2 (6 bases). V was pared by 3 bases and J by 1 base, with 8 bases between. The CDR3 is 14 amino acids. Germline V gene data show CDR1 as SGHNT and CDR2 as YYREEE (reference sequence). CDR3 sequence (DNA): TGTGCCAGCAGCTGGAGCGGGTCCTACAATGAGCAGTTCTTC. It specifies CASSWSGSYNEQFF.

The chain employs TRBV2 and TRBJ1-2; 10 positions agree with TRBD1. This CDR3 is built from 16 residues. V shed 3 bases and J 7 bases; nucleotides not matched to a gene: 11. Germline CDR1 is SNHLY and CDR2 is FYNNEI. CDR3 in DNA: TGTGCCAGCAGTGACTCTTGGACAGGGGGAAGTCCTGGCTACACCTTC. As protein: CASSDSWTGGSPGYTF.

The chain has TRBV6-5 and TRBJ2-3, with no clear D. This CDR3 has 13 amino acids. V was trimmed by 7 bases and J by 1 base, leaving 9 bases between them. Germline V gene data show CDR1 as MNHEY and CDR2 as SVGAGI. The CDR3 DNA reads TGTGCCAGCATTCCACCGGGCACAGATACGCAGTATTTT. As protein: CASIPPGTDTQYF.

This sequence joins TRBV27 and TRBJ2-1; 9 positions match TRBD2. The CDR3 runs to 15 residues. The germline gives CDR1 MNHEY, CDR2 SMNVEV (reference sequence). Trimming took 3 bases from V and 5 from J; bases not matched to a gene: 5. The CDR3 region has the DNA TGTGCCAGCAGTTTCTACAGCGGGGGGAACAATGAGCAGTTCTTC. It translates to CASSFYSGGNNEQFF.

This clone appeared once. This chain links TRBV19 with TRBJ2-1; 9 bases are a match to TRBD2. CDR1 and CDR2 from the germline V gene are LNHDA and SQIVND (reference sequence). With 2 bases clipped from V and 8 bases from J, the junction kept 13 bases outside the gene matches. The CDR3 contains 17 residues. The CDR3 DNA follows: TGTGCCAGTAGTATAATATTAGCGGGAGCGGGGGCGGATGAGCAGTTCTTC. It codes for CASSIILAGAGADEQFF.

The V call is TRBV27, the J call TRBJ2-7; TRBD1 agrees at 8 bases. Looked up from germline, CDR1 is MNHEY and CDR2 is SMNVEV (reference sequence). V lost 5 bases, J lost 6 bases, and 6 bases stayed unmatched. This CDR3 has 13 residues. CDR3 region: CASSPRTGSEQYF. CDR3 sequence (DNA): TGTGCCAGCAGTCCTAGGACAGGGTCCGAGCAGTACTTC.

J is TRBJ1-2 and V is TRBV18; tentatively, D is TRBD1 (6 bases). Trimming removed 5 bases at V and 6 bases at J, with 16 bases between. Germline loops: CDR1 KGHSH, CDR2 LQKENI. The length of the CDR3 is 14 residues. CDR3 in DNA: TGTGCCAGCTCAGTACAGGGCCCCGGGGATGGCTACACCTTC. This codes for CASSVQGPGDGYTF.

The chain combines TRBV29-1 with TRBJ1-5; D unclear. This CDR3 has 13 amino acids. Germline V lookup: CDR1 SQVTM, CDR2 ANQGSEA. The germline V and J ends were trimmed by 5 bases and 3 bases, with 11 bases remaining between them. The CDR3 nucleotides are TGCAGCGTTTCGGGTGCCACCAATCAGCCCCAGCATTTT. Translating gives CSVSGATNQPQHF.

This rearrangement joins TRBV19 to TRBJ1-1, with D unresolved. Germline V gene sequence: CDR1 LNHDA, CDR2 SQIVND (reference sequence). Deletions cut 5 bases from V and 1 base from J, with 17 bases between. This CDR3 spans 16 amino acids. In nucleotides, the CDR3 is TGTGCCAGTAGTGAAAGCCCCCAGGTAAAGAACACTGAAGCTTTCTTT. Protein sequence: CASSESPQVKNTEAFF.

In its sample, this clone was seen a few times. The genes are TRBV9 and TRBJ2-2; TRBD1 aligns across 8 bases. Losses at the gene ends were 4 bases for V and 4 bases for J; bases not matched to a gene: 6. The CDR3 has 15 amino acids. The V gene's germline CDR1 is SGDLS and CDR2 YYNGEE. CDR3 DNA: TGTGCCAGCAGCCCCCAGGGGGCGGGCACCGGGGAGCTGTTTTTT. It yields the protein CASSPQGAGTGELFF.

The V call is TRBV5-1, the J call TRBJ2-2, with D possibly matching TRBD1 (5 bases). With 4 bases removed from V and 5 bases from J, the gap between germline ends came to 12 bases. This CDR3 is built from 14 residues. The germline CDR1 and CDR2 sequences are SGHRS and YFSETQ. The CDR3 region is CASSPSRGTGELFF. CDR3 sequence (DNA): TGCGCCAGCAGCCCGTCTAGGGGAACCGGGGAGCTGTTTTTT.

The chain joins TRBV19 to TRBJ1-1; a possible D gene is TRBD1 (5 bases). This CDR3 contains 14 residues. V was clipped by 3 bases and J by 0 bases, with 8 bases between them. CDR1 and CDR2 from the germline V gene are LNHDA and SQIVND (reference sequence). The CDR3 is CASSMLQVNTEAFF. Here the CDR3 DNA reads TGTGCCAGTAGTATGCTACAGGTGAACACTGAAGCTTTCTTT.

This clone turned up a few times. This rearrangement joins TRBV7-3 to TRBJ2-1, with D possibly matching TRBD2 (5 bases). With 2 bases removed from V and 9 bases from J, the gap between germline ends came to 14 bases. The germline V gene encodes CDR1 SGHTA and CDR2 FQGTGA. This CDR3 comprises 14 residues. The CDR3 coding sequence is TGTGCCAGCAGCTTATACTCGGAAAGCGGTGAGCAGTTCTTC. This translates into CASSLYSESGEQFF.

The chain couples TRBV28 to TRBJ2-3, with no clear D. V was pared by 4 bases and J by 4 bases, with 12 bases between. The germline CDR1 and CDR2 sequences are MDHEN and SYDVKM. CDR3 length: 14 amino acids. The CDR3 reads CASSSPSPADTQYF. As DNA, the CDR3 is TGTGCCAGCAGTTCCCCCTCCCCGGCAGATACGCAGTATTTT.

CDR3 residues: CSVEVSSGTFLTSYEQYF. In DNA, the CDR3 is TGCAGCGTTGAGGTCTCTAGCGGGACCTTTCTCACATCCTACGAGCAGTACTTC. The chain links TRBV29-1 to TRBJ2-7, with 9 bases aligning to TRBD2. The trim removed 3 bases at V and 1 base at J, leaving 16 bases unmatched. This CDR3 contains 18 residues. Per germline, CDR1 SQVTM and CDR2 ANQGSEA.

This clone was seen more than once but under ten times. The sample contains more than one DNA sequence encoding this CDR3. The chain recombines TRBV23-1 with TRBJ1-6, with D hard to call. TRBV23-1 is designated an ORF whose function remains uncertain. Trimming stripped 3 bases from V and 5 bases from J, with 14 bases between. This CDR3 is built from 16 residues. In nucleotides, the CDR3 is TGCGCCAGCAGTCAGTCTTTGACTGCTAATAATTCACCCCTCCACTTT. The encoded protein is CASSQSLTANNSPLHF.

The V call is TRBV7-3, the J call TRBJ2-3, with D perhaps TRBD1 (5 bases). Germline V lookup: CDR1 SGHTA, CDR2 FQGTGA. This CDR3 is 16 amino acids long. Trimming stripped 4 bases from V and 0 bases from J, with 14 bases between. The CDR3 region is CASSSNGHSSTDTQYF. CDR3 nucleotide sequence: TGTGCCAGCAGCTCCAACGGACATTCCAGCACAGATACGCAGTATTTT.

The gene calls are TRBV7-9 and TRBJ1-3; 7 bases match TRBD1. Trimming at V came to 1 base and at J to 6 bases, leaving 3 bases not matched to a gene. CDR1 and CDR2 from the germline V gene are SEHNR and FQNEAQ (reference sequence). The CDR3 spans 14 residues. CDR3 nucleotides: TGTGCCAGCAGCTTAGAGACAGGGTCAAACACCATATATTTT. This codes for CASSLETGSNTIYF.

The CDR3 sequence: CASSPREVEFYEQYF. The CDR3 coding sequence is TGTGCCAGCAGTCCCCGCGAGGTGGAGTTCTACGAGCAGTACTTC. This sequence joins TRBV27 and TRBJ2-7; D is unresolved. Per the germline V gene, CDR1 is MNHEY and CDR2 is SMNVEV (reference sequence). The CDR3 is 15 residues long. V lost 5 bases and J lost 3, with 17 bases in between.